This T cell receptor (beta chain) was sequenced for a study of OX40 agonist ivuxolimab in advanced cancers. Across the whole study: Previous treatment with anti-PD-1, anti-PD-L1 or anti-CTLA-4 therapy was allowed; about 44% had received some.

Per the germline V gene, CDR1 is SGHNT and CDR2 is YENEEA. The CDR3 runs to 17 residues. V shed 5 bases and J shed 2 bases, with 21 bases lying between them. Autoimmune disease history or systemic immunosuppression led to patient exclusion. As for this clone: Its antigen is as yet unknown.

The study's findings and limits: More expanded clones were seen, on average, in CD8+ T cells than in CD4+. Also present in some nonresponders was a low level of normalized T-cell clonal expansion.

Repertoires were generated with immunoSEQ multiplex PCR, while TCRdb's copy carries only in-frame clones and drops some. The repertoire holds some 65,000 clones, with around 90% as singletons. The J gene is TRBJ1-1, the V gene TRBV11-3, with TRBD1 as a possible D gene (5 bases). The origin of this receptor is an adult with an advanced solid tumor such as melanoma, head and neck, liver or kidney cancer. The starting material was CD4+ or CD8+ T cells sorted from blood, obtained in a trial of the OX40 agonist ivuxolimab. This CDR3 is CASSTQGSGLSNTEAFF. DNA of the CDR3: TGTGCCAGCAGCACCCAGGGATCCGGTTTATCTAACACTGAAGCTTTCTTT.